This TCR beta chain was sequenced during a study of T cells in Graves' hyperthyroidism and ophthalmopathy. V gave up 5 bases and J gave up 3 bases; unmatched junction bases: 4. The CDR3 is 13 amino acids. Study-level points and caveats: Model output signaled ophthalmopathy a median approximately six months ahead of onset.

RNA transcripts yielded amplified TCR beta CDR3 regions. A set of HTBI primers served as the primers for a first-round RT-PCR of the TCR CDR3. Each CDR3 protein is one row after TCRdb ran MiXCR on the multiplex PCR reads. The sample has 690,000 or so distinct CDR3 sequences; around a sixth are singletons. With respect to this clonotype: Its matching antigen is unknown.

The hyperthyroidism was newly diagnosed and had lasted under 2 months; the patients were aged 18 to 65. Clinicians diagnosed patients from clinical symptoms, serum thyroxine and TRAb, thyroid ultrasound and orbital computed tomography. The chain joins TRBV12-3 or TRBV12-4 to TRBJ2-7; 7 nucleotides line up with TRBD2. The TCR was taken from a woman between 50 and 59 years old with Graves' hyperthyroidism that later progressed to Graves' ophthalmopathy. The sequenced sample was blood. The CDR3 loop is CASSKPGGYEQYF. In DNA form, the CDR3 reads TGTGCCAGCAGTAAACCGGGAGGCTACGAGCAGTACTTC.